This is a list of T cell receptor beta chains from one sample in a study of cytomegalovirus exposure and HLA in healthy donors. Sequencing used immunoSEQ multiplex PCR; TCRdb keeps in-frame clones, though not all of them. The table has some 180,000 clones, more than 65% seen once. The sample was PBMCs. All receptors come from a man aged 40-49 years in good health and CMV-seropositive. The CDR3 runs from the conserved cysteine through the conserved F or W. Each record gives: J gene, D gene, V gene, clone size, CDR3 DNA, CDR3 protein. A D gene is named only where the DNA matches it firmly. Clone size is stated in some rows and not others, as once, few, many or a class when expanded.

J: TRBJ2-7
D: NA
V: TRBV15
size: few
DNA: TGTGCCACCAGCAGAGTGGGGAGTTTCTGCGAGCAGTACTTC
CDR3: CATSRVGSFCEQYF

J: TRBJ2-7
D: TRBD2
V: TRBV19
size: NA
DNA: TGTGCCAGTAGTTCTGGACTAGACTCCTACGAGCAGTACTTC
CDR3: CASSSGLDSYEQYF

J: TRBJ2-7
D: TRBD2
V: TRBV28
size: NA
DNA: TGTGCCAGCAGTTTAGAGGTAGCGGGTTCTCGTCGGCGCGAGCAGTACTTC
CDR3: CASSLEVAGSRRREQYF

J: TRBJ2-1
D: TRBD2
V: TRBV7-9
size: NA
DNA: TGTGCCAGCAGCTTAGGACTAGCGGGAGTTGTTGAGCAGTTCTTC
CDR3: CASSLGLAGVVEQFF

J: TRBJ2-7
D: TRBD2
V: TRBV18
size: NA
DNA: TGTGCCAGCTCGTCGAGGGAGCGGGGGGTTAGCTCCTACGAGCAGTACTTC
CDR3: CASSSRERGVSSYEQYF

J: TRBJ1-1
D: NA
V: TRBV14
size: many
DNA: TGTGCCAGCAGCCAATTCCCCGGGGGAGCTTTCTTT
CDR3: CASSQFPGGAFF

J: TRBJ2-1
D: NA
V: TRBV9
size: NA
DNA: TGTGCCAGCAGCGTAGATGGCGGGCCTAGCTCCTACAATGAGCAGTTCTTC
CDR3: CASSVDGGPSSYNEQFF

J: TRBJ2-1
D: NA
V: TRBV6-5
size: few
DNA: TGTGCCAGCAGTTACTCTATGGGGATGGAGGGGAATGAGCAGTTCTTC
CDR3: CASSYSMGMEGNEQFF

J: TRBJ2-6
D: TRBD1
V: TRBV7-9
size: NA
DNA: TGTGCCAGCAGCTTGGCCGGGACAGCCAAGTTTTATGGGGCCAACGTCCTGACTTTC
CDR3: CASSLAGTAKFYGANVLTF

J: TRBJ2-5
D: TRBD2
V: TRBV30
size: NA
DNA: TGTGCCTGTCGTATCGAGGCGGGGGTAGGGGAGACCCAGTACTTC
CDR3: CACRIEAGVGETQYF

J: TRBJ2-5
D: NA
V: TRBV11-3
size: NA
DNA: TGTGCCAGCAGCTCATCAGAGGGAGAGACCCAGTACTTC
CDR3: CASSSSEGETQYF

J: TRBJ2-7
D: TRBD2
V: TRBV5-4
size: NA
DNA: TGTGCCAGCAGCTTTGGCGGGGGGAACTCCTACGAGCAGTACTTC
CDR3: CASSFGGGNSYEQYF

J: TRBJ1-2
D: TRBD1
V: TRBV9
size: NA
DNA: TGTGCCAGCAGCGTAGAGGGACAGAGCTATGGCTACACCTTC
CDR3: CASSVEGQSYGYTF

J: TRBJ2-5
D: TRBD2
V: TRBV7-9
size: once
DNA: TGTGCCAGCAGCCAAACGCGGGGGGCAGAGACCCAGTACTTC
CDR3: CASSQTRGAETQYF

J: TRBJ1-4
D: TRBD1
V: TRBV6-5
size: NA
DNA: TGTGCCAGCAGTTACTCGCACGGGACAGGGCAGGAAAAACTGTTTTTT
CDR3: CASSYSHGTGQEKLFF

J: TRBJ2-3
D: TRBD2
V: TRBV19
size: NA
DNA: TGTGCCAGTAGTGTGACTAGCGGGAGTCGTGATACGCAGTATTTT
CDR3: CASSVTSGSRDTQYF

J: TRBJ1-4
D: TRBD1
V: TRBV4-2
size: medium-sized
DNA: TGTGCCAGCAGCCCTCGGACAGGGGTCGAAAAACTGTTTTTT
CDR3: CASSPRTGVEKLFF

J: TRBJ1-2
D: TRBD1
V: TRBV6-1
size: NA
DNA: TGTGCCAGCAGTGCGGGACAGCGAGCTAACTATGGCTACACCTTC
CDR3: CASSAGQRANYGYTF

J: TRBJ2-7
D: NA
V: TRBV18
size: NA
DNA: TGTGCCAGCTCACCTCCAGGTCTCCGCGAGCAGTACTTC
CDR3: CASSPPGLREQYF

J: TRBJ1-6
D: TRBD1
V: TRBV5-1
size: NA
DNA: TGCGCCAGCAGCTTGGCAGTCAGGGGGCAGAATTCACCCCTCCACTTT
CDR3: CASSLAVRGQNSPLHF

J: TRBJ2-7
D: TRBD1
V: TRBV7-9
size: few
DNA: TGTTCCAGCAGTCAACTACGAGGACAGGCCACCTACGAGCAGTACTTC
CDR3: CSSSQLRGQATYEQYF

J: TRBJ1-4
D: TRBD1
V: TRBV7-6
size: NA
DNA: TGTGCCAGCAGCCCCTCGGGGGACAGGGTGGAAAAACTGTTTTTT
CDR3: CASSPSGDRVEKLFF

J: TRBJ2-1
D: TRBD2
V: TRBV27
size: NA
DNA: TGTGCCAGCAGAACTAGCGGGAGCATGAATGAGCAGTTCTTC
CDR3: CASRTSGSMNEQFF

J: TRBJ2-7
D: NA
V: TRBV5-1
size: NA
DNA: TGCGCCAGCAGCTTGGGACTAGAGCCAAACGAGCAGTACTTC
CDR3: CASSLGLEPNEQYF

J: TRBJ1-6
D: TRBD1
V: TRBV2
size: NA
DNA: TGTGCCAGCAGCCCGGGACAGATCGATAATTCACCCCTCCACTTT
CDR3: CASSPGQIDNSPLHF

J: TRBJ2-7
D: NA
V: TRBV7-9
size: NA
DNA: TGTGCCAGCAGCTTTGGCAGGTTCGAGCAGTACTTC
CDR3: CASSFGRFEQYF

J: TRBJ2-6
D: NA
V: TRBV6-6
size: NA
DNA: TGTGCCAGCAGCACAGGGTCTGGGGCCAACGTCCTGACTTTC
CDR3: CASSTGSGANVLTF

J: TRBJ2-7
D: TRBD2
V: TRBV7-2
size: once
DNA: TGTGCCAGCAGCTTTAGAGGCCCTCGGGAGGCCTCCTACGAGCAGTACTTC
CDR3: CASSFRGPREASYEQYF

J: TRBJ2-2
D: TRBD1
V: TRBV5-1
size: NA
DNA: TGCGCCAGCAGCTCATCAGGGGGCCCGAACACCGGGGAGCTGTTTTTT
CDR3: CASSSSGGPNTGELFF

J: TRBJ2-7
D: NA
V: TRBV5-1
size: NA
DNA: TGCGCCAGCAGCTTGGTACAGGGAGAAAAGTACTTC
CDR3: CASSLVQGEKYF

J: TRBJ1-2
D: NA
V: TRBV4-1
size: once
DNA: TGCGCCAGCAGCCAAGATAGTAAGGGAGCGGCGGTCTATGGCTACACCTTC
CDR3: CASSQDSKGAAVYGYTF

J: TRBJ2-3
D: TRBD2
V: TRBV2
size: NA
DNA: TGTGCCAGCAAGCGGGACTCAACCACAGATACGCAGTATTTT
CDR3: CASKRDSTTDTQYF

J: TRBJ2-7
D: NA
V: TRBV18
size: few
DNA: TGTGCCAGCTCACCACGCCAGGGCGAGCAGTACTTC
CDR3: CASSPRQGEQYF

J: TRBJ1-4
D: NA
V: TRBV4-3
size: NA
DNA: TGCGCCAGCAGCCAGGATTCCCCGTACAGCTCTAATGAAAAACTGTTTTTT
CDR3: CASSQDSPYSSNEKLFF

J: TRBJ2-7
D: TRBD1
V: TRBV5-4
size: NA
DNA: TGTGCCAGCAGCCCCGGGACAGACCCTTCCTACGAGCAGTACTTC
CDR3: CASSPGTDPSYEQYF

J: TRBJ1-3
D: NA
V: TRBV5-1
size: NA
DNA: TGCGCCAGCAGGGCAGATACCTCTGGAAACACCATATATTTT
CDR3: CASRADTSGNTIYF

J: TRBJ2-1
D: TRBD2
V: TRBV6-4
size: NA
DNA: TGTGCCAGCAGTGACGGGGGGGACAATGAGCAGTTCTTC
CDR3: CASSDGGDNEQFF

J: TRBJ2-3
D: TRBD1
V: TRBV2
size: once
DNA: TGTGCCAGCAGTGACCCCCGGACAGGGGGCGCAGGTACGCAGTATTTT
CDR3: CASSDPRTGGAGTQYF

J: TRBJ2-3
D: TRBD2
V: TRBV30
size: NA
DNA: TGTGCCTGGAGTGTAACTAGCGGGACTAGGGCTACGCAGTATTTT
CDR3: CAWSVTSGTRATQYF

J: TRBJ1-5
D: NA
V: TRBV5-4
size: NA
DNA: TGTGCCAGCAGCGCTCGGGGGAATCAGCCCCAGCATTTT
CDR3: CASSARGNQPQHF

J: TRBJ2-7
D: TRBD2
V: TRBV7-3
size: NA
DNA: TGTGCCAGCAGCCCATGGGGAGGGTACGAGCAGTACTTC
CDR3: CASSPWGGYEQYF

J: TRBJ1-4
D: NA
V: TRBV5-1
size: NA
DNA: TGCGCCAGCAGCTTGGATGGGGGGGCTCATGAAAAACTGTTTTTT
CDR3: CASSLDGGAHEKLFF

J: TRBJ2-5
D: NA
V: TRBV19
size: NA
DNA: TGTGCCAGTAGTATAGCCATCCAAGAGACCCAGTACTTC
CDR3: CASSIAIQETQYF

J: TRBJ1-4
D: NA
V: TRBV2
size: NA
DNA: TGTGCCAGCAGTCTTAAGGGGGTAACTAATGAAAAACTGTTTTTT
CDR3: CASSLKGVTNEKLFF

J: TRBJ1-1
D: NA
V: TRBV5-8
size: NA
DNA: TGTGCCAGCAGCTTGCTAGCGAACACTGAAGCTTTCTTT
CDR3: CASSLLANTEAFF

J: TRBJ2-7
D: TRBD2
V: TRBV27
size: NA
DNA: TGTGCCAGCAGTTCTAGCGGGGGGGGCGGGTACGAGCAGTACTTC
CDR3: CASSSSGGGGYEQYF

J: TRBJ2-4
D: NA
V: TRBV7-9
size: NA
DNA: TGTGCCAGCAGCTTAGGCAGTATAGCCAAAAACATTCAGTACTTC
CDR3: CASSLGSIAKNIQYF

J: TRBJ1-3
D: TRBD1
V: TRBV7-6
size: once
DNA: TGTGCCAGCAGCTTAGCGACAGGGGGCGAAGGAAACACCATATATTTT
CDR3: CASSLATGGEGNTIYF

J: TRBJ2-3
D: TRBD2
V: TRBV4-2
size: NA
DNA: TGTGCCAGCAGCCGGAACAGCGGGAGGGCCATCCCAGATACGCAGTATTTT
CDR3: CASSRNSGRAIPDTQYF

J: TRBJ2-5
D: NA
V: TRBV5-1
size: NA
DNA: TGCGCCAGCAGGCCCCAAGGGAGCGGACCACAAGAGACCCAGTACTTC
CDR3: CASRPQGSGPQETQYF

J: TRBJ1-3
D: NA
V: TRBV19
size: NA
DNA: TGTGCCAGTAGTAAACAGGGACTAGGAAACACCATATATTTT
CDR3: CASSKQGLGNTIYF

J: TRBJ2-2
D: TRBD1
V: TRBV19
size: NA
DNA: TGTGCCAGTAGTATTCTGGACAGGGACACCGGGGAGCTGTTTTTT
CDR3: CASSILDRDTGELFF

J: TRBJ2-7
D: TRBD1
V: TRBV6-1
size: few
DNA: TGTGCCAGCAGTGACCGGGACAGGCCCTACGAGCAGTACTTC
CDR3: CASSDRDRPYEQYF

J: TRBJ2-1
D: TRBD2
V: TRBV29-1
size: NA
DNA: TGCAGCGTTGAAGATCGAGGCGGTCTTGGCGGGGGGGCCTTGGATGAGCAGTTCTTC
CDR3: CSVEDRGGLGGGALDEQFF

J: TRBJ1-2
D: TRBD1
V: TRBV4-2
size: NA
DNA: TGTGCCAGCGCCGGGACAGGCTATGGCTACACCTTC
CDR3: CASAGTGYGYTF

J: TRBJ1-1
D: NA
V: TRBV19
size: NA
DNA: TGTGCCAGTAGTATAGTCGGCGGTGTAATTGCTGAAGCTTTCTTT
CDR3: CASSIVGGVIAEAFF

J: TRBJ2-2
D: TRBD1
V: TRBV6-1
size: NA
DNA: TGTGCCAGCAGGAGGGACAGGGTCCGCACCGGGGAGCTGTTTTTT
CDR3: CASRRDRVRTGELFF

J: TRBJ1-1
D: NA
V: TRBV7-2
size: NA
DNA: TGTGCCAGCAGTTCCGGGCAGGGGTGGACTGAAGCTTTCTTT
CDR3: CASSSGQGWTEAFF

J: TRBJ2-7
D: TRBD1
V: TRBV23-1
size: NA
DNA: TGCGCCAGCAGTCAAATAACAGGGGGCCATCCCTACGAGCAGTACTTC
CDR3: CASSQITGGHPYEQYF

J: TRBJ1-1
D: TRBD1
V: TRBV28
size: NA
DNA: TGTGCCAGCCAGCCCCTGGGACAGGGGGCCACTGAAGCTTTCTTT
CDR3: CASQPLGQGATEAFF